A selection of T cell receptor beta chains follows, all from one sample in a study of T-cell reconstitution after alpha-beta-depleted transplantation in children. TCRdb ran MiXCR on the PCR reads and lists one entry per CDR3 protein. Altogether approximately 1,000,000 distinct CDR3 sequences are present, 25% to 30% being singletons, with the ten largest covering about 28%. Source: PBMCs, mostly from graft donor cells, taken 360 days after TCRalphabeta/CD19-depleted stem cell transplant. All receptors derive from a boy younger than two who had a stem cell transplant for SCID, so the T cells may come from the graft donor. The CDR3 runs from the conserved cysteine through the conserved F or W. Fields, in order: CDR3 length, J gene, V gene, clone size, D gene, CDR3 protein, CDR3 DNA. The D gene is left open where the match is weak. Clone size is shown for a subset of rows, as once, few, many or a class of expanded clone.

len: 18
j_gene: TRBJ2-1
v_gene: TRBV5-5
abundance: .
d_gene: TRBD1
CDR3aa: CASSLGQALRSSYNEQFF
CDR3nt: TGTGCCAGCAGCCTGGGACAGGCCTTACGCTCCTCCTACAATGAGCAGTTCTTC

len: 14
j_gene: TRBJ1-1
v_gene: TRBV2
abundance: .
d_gene: .
CDR3aa: CASSEDVGGTEAFF
CDR3nt: TGTGCCAGCAGTGAAGACGTGGGGGGCACTGAAGCTTTCTTT

len: 14
j_gene: TRBJ1-4
v_gene: TRBV5-1
abundance: .
d_gene: TRBD1
CDR3aa: CASSAGQEREKLFF
CDR3nt: TGCGCCAGCAGCGCGGGACAGGAACGAGAAAAACTGTTTTTT

len: 16
j_gene: TRBJ2-5
v_gene: TRBV20-1
abundance: .
d_gene: TRBD2
CDR3aa: CSARPLSRGGQETQYF
CDR3nt: TGCAGTGCCCGACCCCTCTCGCGGGGGGGTCAAGAGACCCAGTACTTC

len: 17
j_gene: TRBJ2-1
v_gene: TRBV27
abundance: few
d_gene: TRBD2
CDR3aa: CASSLIPGLEAYNEQFF
CDR3nt: TGTGCCAGCAGTTTAATCCCGGGACTAGAGGCCTACAATGAGCAGTTCTTC

len: 16
j_gene: TRBJ1-3
v_gene: TRBV5-5
abundance: few
d_gene: TRBD1
CDR3aa: CASSGQGMMTGNTIYF
CDR3nt: TGTGCCAGCAGCGGACAGGGGATGATGACTGGAAACACCATATATTTT

len: 15
j_gene: TRBJ1-2
v_gene: TRBV9
abundance: .
d_gene: .
CDR3aa: CASSVGQTQGYGYTF
CDR3nt: TGTGCCAGCAGCGTAGGCCAAACACAAGGGTATGGCTACACCTTC

len: 15
j_gene: TRBJ1-5
v_gene: TRBV7-2
abundance: .
d_gene: .
CDR3aa: CASSSMSLGNQPQHF
CDR3nt: TGTGCCAGCAGCTCGATGTCGCTGGGCAATCAGCCCCAGCATTTT

len: 16
j_gene: TRBJ1-5
v_gene: TRBV12-3/TRBV12-4
abundance: .
d_gene: .
CDR3aa: CASSPLGPGSNQPQHF
CDR3nt: TGTGCCAGCAGCCCATTAGGGCCTGGGAGCAATCAGCCCCAGCATTTT

len: 15
j_gene: TRBJ2-3
v_gene: TRBV9
abundance: .
d_gene: .
CDR3aa: CASSLVDGGTDTQYF
CDR3nt: TGTGCCAGCAGCCTAGTAGACGGCGGCACAGATACGCAGTATTTT

len: 17
j_gene: TRBJ2-4
v_gene: TRBV28
abundance: many
d_gene: .
CDR3aa: CASSLSEVVLAKNIQYF
CDR3nt: TGTGCCAGCAGTTTATCAGAGGTCGTACTAGCCAAAAACATTCAGTACTTC

len: 18
j_gene: TRBJ2-1
v_gene: TRBV12-3/TRBV12-4
abundance: .
d_gene: TRBD2
CDR3aa: CASSFAGLAGITYNEQFF
CDR3nt: TGTGCCAGCAGTTTCGCCGGACTAGCGGGGATTACCTACAATGAGCAGTTCTTC

len: 18
j_gene: TRBJ2-4
v_gene: TRBV10-2
abundance: .
d_gene: .
CDR3aa: CASSERSPGSGGKNIQYF
CDR3nt: TGCGCCAGCAGTGAACGGTCGCCGGGGTCGGGCGGCAAGAACATTCAGTACTTC

len: 14
j_gene: TRBJ2-3
v_gene: TRBV5-1
abundance: few
d_gene: TRBD1
CDR3aa: CASSQRQGSDTQYF
CDR3nt: TGCGCCAGCAGCCAAAGACAGGGCTCAGATACGCAGTATTTT

len: 18
j_gene: TRBJ2-3
v_gene: TRBV20-1
abundance: .
d_gene: TRBD2
CDR3aa: CSARDLPEASGGTDTQYF
CDR3nt: TGCAGTGCTAGAGATCTCCCTGAGGCTAGCGGGGGTACAGATACGCAGTATTTT

len: 11
j_gene: TRBJ2-7
v_gene: TRBV5-1
abundance: .
d_gene: .
CDR3aa: CASTWNSDVYF
CDR3nt: TGCGCCAGCACTTGGAACAGTGACGTGTACTTC

len: 17
j_gene: TRBJ1-2
v_gene: TRBV20-1
abundance: .
d_gene: .
CDR3aa: CSARVARVGSLAGGYTF
CDR3nt: TGCAGTGCTAGAGTTGCTCGAGTTGGATCCCTAGCGGGAGGCTACACCTTC

len: 13
j_gene: TRBJ2-3
v_gene: TRBV12-3/TRBV12-4
abundance: few
d_gene: .
CDR3aa: CASSYNLRDTQYF
CDR3nt: TGTGCCAGCAGTTACAATTTGCGGGATACGCAGTATTTT

len: 13
j_gene: TRBJ2-1
v_gene: TRBV11-1
abundance: .
d_gene: TRBD2
CDR3aa: CASSLVTSDEQFF
CDR3nt: TGTGCCAGCAGCTTAGTAACTAGCGATGAGCAGTTCTTC